This entry lists 20 T cell receptor beta chains sequenced from one sample in a study of blood T cell repertoires in COVID-19. Clones were sequenced by immunoSEQ multiplex PCR, and TCRdb holds only the in-frame ones, with some missing. Of some 78,000 clones listed, approximately 80% are singletons. The sample taken for sequencing was peripheral blood. Receptor source: a man between 60 and 75 years old with active or convalescent COVID-19.

This chain connects TRBV2 to TRBJ2-7; TRBD1 matches 9 bases. In germline, CDR1 is SNHLY, CDR2 FYNNEI. V was clipped by 4 bases and J by 7 bases; unmatched bases: 8. CDR3 length equals 14 residues. The CDR3 sequence is CASSVRTGVGEQYF. CDR3 nucleotide sequence: TGTGCCAGCAGTGTGCGGACAGGGGTAGGGGAGCAGTACTTC.

J is TRBJ2-3 and V is TRBV9, with 7 bases lining up with TRBD2. CDR1 is SGDLS, CDR2 YYNGEE, per germline. V shed 2 bases and J 2 bases; nucleotides not matched to a gene: 8. The CDR3 loop spans 16 amino acids. CDR3 residues: CASSVRGGGVTDTQYF. CDR3 coding DNA: TGTGCCAGCAGCGTCCGCGGCGGGGGAGTCACAGATACGCAGTATTTT.

This chain uses TRBV7-2 with TRBJ2-3; D perhaps matches TRBD2 (5 bases). Germline loops: CDR1 SGHTA, CDR2 FQGNSA. The CDR3 consists of 14 residues. V gave up 3 bases and J gave up 4 bases, with 11 bases separating them. CDR3 region: CASSFGLRPDTQYF. CDR3 coding DNA: TGTGCCAGCAGCTTTGGACTCAGGCCAGATACGCAGTATTTT.

The rearrangement uses TRBV7-2 and TRBJ1-2, with D perhaps matching TRBD1 (5 bases). The germline CDR1 and CDR2 sequences are SGHTA and FQGNSA. This CDR3 is 16 amino acids long. V was clipped by 5 bases and J by 2 bases, with 18 bases between them. This CDR3 is CASSPEGRGGNYGYTF. DNA of the CDR3: TGTGCCAGCAGCCCTGAGGGCCGCGGGGGGAACTATGGCTACACCTTC.

This clone was seen only once. This rearrangement joins TRBV6-5 to TRBJ1-3; D perhaps matches TRBD1 (5 bases). Germline V gene sequence: CDR1 MNHEY, CDR2 SVGAGI. CDR3 length: 16 residues. Trimming removed 2 bases at V and 9 bases at J, with 20 bases between. CDR3 nucleotide sequence: TGTGCCAGCAGTTACCGGCTAGGGGAACCAGACACCACCATATATTTT. This sequence encodes CASSYRLGEPDTTIYF.

The V gene is TRBV7-6, the J gene TRBJ2-5, with a tentative D call TRBD1 (6 bases). The germline CDR1 and CDR2 sequences are SGHVS and FNYEAQ. With 2 bases removed from V and 4 bases from J, the gap between germline ends came to 14 bases. CDR3 size: 15 residues. The CDR3 spells CASSLRGRSGETQYF. Written as DNA, the CDR3 is TGTGCCAGCAGCTTAAGGGGGAGATCAGGAGAGACCCAGTACTTC. The complete variable domain, with remaining parts taken from reference TRBV7-6 and TRBJ2-5, reads GAGVSQSPRYKVTKRGQDVALRCDPISGHVSLYWYRQALGQGPEFLTYFNYEAQQDKSGLPNDRFSAERPEGSISTLTIQRTEQRDSAMYRCASSLRGRSGETQYFGPGTRLLVL.

V usage is TRBV9 and J usage is TRBJ1-5; tentatively, D is TRBD1 (6 bases). Germline CDR1 is SGDLS and CDR2 is YYNGEE. V lost 3 bases and J 4 bases, leaving 11 bases between the germline ends. There are 14 residues in the CDR3. The CDR3 nucleotides are TGTGCCAGCAGCGCAGATACAGGGAATCAGCCCCAGCATTTT. Residues: CASSADTGNQPQHF.

The chain employs TRBV18 and TRBJ1-2; D not resolved. The germline CDR1 and CDR2 sequences are KGHSH and LQKENI. The CDR3 runs to 15 residues. The germline V and J ends were trimmed by 0 bases and 1 base, with 9 bases remaining between them. The CDR3 nucleotides are TGTGCCAGCTCACCACCGGCGGGCCTTAACTATGGCTACACCTTC. Protein product: CASSPPAGLNYGYTF.

The chain combines TRBV5-1 with TRBJ2-3, with 15 bases matching TRBD2. With V trimmed by 7 bases and J by 0 bases, 9 bases remained unmatched. The germline CDR1 and CDR2 sequences are SGHRS and YFSETQ. The CDR3 consists of 18 residues. CDR3 region: CASSPWTSGGASTDTQYF. CDR3 nucleotides: TGCGCCAGCTCCCCGTGGACTAGCGGGGGGGCTAGCACAGATACGCAGTATTTT.

This chain connects TRBV6-2 or TRBV6-3 to TRBJ1-4, with 9 bases that match TRBD1. The CDR3 totals 15 residues. The V gene end was trimmed by 4 bases and the J gene end by 3 bases; junction bases not matched to a gene: 3. Germline-derived CDR1 and CDR2 are MNHEY and SVGEGT. The DNA for the CDR3 is TGTGCCAGCAGTTTGACAGGGGGGGCTAATGAAAAACTGTTTTTT. It is translated as CASSLTGGANEKLFF.

A few counts support this clone. The V gene is TRBV4-1, the J gene TRBJ2-2; possibly TRBD2 for D (6 bases). The ends were cut back, 3 bases at V and 6 bases at J, with 17 bases in the middle. Germline loops: CDR1 MGHRA, CDR2 YSYEKL. The CDR3 consists of 16 residues. CDR3 sequence: CASSQGSLASPGELFF. The CDR3, as DNA: TGCGCCAGCAGCCAGGGTAGCCTAGCGTCCCCCGGGGAGCTGTTTTTT.

This clone occurred a few times. This rearrangement joins TRBV19 to TRBJ1-6; TRBD1 matches at 7 bases. The CDR3 has 13 amino acids. Germline-derived CDR1 and CDR2 are LNHDA and SQIVND (reference sequence). After removal of 2 bases from V and 16 bases from J, the junction contained 8 bases not matched to a gene. CDR3 nucleotides: TGTGCCAGTAGTATACGGACCACAGGGGCTCTCCACTTT. Translated, it gives CASSIRTTGALHF.

The chain has TRBV29-1 and TRBJ2-7; TRBD2 might be the D (6 bases). Trimming stripped 6 bases from V and 7 bases from J, with 13 bases between. Germline CDR1 reads SQVTM; CDR2 reads ANQGSEA. The CDR3 is made up of 11 amino acids. Here the CDR3 reads CSVYDGGEQYF. The CDR3 bases are TGCAGCGTCTACGATGGAGGGGAGCAGTACTTC.

The chain has TRBV3-1 (or the pseudogene TRBV3-2) and TRBJ1-1; unclear D gene. The CDR3 length is 14 residues. V was shortened by 2 bases and J by 11 bases, with 18 bases between the two germline ends. Germline V gene data show CDR1 as LGHDT and CDR2 as YNNKEL (reference sequence). The CDR3 DNA is TGTGCCAGCAGCCAATTAAGCGGGTCCTTACAGGCTTTCTTT. Residues: CASSQLSGSLQAFF.

By share, this clone ranks as medium-sized (0.01 to 0.1%). The J gene is TRBJ1-1, the V gene TRBV20-1, with D hard to call. Germline V lookup: CDR1 DFQATT, CDR2 SNEGSKA (reference sequence). The V and J ends lost 5 bases and 7 bases respectively, with 11 bases between them. CDR3 length: 11 residues. The chain's CDR3 is CSASVGIEAFF. The CDR3 DNA reads TGCAGTGCTTCCGTCGGGATTGAAGCTTTCTTT.

The rearrangement joins TRBV9 to TRBJ1-2; 9 bases align to TRBD1. The CDR3 consists of 13 residues. Germline CDR1 is SGDLS and CDR2 is YYNGEE. The ends lost 2 bases at V and 8 bases at J; junction bases unmatched: 4. The CDR3, as DNA: TGTGCCAGCAGCGTGGGACAGGGTGACGGCTACACCTTC. Translated, it gives CASSVGQGDGYTF.

The V and J genes are TRBV6-5 and TRBJ2-6, with TRBD1 matching 7 bases. In germline, CDR1 is MNHEY, CDR2 SVGAGI. The CDR3 is 15 amino acids. The ends lost 11 bases at V and 1 base at J; junction bases unmatched: 8. CDR3 protein: CAAGTEASGANVLTF. In nucleotides, the CDR3 is TGTGCCGCCGGGACAGAGGCATCTGGGGCCAACGTCCTGACTTTC.

This clone was detected a few times. This chain uses TRBV5-4 with TRBJ2-3; 8 bases agree with TRBD2. Germline V gene data show CDR1 as SGHNT and CDR2 as YYREEE (reference sequence). The ends lost 2 bases at V and 1 base at J; junction bases unmatched: 3. This CDR3 spans 15 amino acids. The CDR3 DNA reads TGTGCCAGCAGCTTCCAAGCGGGGGGCACAGATACGCAGTATTTT. It is translated as CASSFQAGGTDTQYF.

The chain couples TRBV7-9 to TRBJ1-5, with unresolved D. The germline V gene encodes CDR1 SEHNR and CDR2 FQNEAQ (reference sequence). V lost 5 bases and J lost 3, with 8 bases in between. CDR3 length equals 13 residues. The CDR3 spells CASSAGSNQPQHF. The CDR3 bases are TGTGCCAGCAGCGCCGGGTCCAATCAGCCCCAGCATTTT.

This clone has only one observation. The CDR3 sequence is CASRGPVWEQYF. Written as DNA, the CDR3 is TGTGCCAGCAGGGGGCCCGTCTGGGAGCAGTACTTC. This chain links TRBV6-5 with TRBJ2-7; D might be TRBD1 (5 bases). V was shortened by 6 bases and J by 7 bases, with 13 bases between the two germline ends. Looked up from germline, CDR1 is MNHEY and CDR2 is SVGAGI. The CDR3 length is 12 residues.